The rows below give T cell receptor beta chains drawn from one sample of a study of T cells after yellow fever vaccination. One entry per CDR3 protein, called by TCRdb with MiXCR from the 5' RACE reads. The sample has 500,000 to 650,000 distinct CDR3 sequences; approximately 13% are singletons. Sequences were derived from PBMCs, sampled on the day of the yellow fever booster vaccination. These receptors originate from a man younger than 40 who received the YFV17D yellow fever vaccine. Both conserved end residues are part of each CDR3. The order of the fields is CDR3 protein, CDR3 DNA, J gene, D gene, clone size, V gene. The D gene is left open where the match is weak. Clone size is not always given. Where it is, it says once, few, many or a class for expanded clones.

CDR3: CATSRAPATADTQYF
DNA: TGTGCCACCAGCAGAGCCCCGGCTACTGCAGATACGCAGTATTTT
J: TRBJ2-3
D: -
size: few
V: TRBV15

CDR3: CASSQDRVYTGELFF
DNA: TGCGCCAGCAGCCAGGACAGGGTGTACACCGGGGAGCTGTTTTTT
J: TRBJ2-2
D: TRBD1
size: few
V: TRBV4-3

CDR3: CASSYGVGDAHQPQHF
DNA: TGTGCCAGCAGTTACGGGGTAGGAGATGCGCATCAGCCCCAGCATTTT
J: TRBJ1-5
D: -
size: few
V: TRBV6-5

CDR3: CSARGLAGVGEQFF
DNA: TGCAGTGCGAGAGGACTAGCGGGAGTAGGTGAGCAGTTCTTC
J: TRBJ2-1
D: TRBD2
size: few
V: TRBV20-1

CDR3: CASRDSFNYGYTF
DNA: TGTGCCAGCAGGGACAGTTTCAACTATGGCTACACCTTC
J: TRBJ1-2
D: -
size: few
V: TRBV12-3/TRBV12-4

CDR3: CSAGPGTGGYEQYF
DNA: TGCAGTGCTGGCCCCGGGACAGGGGGCTACGAGCAGTACTTC
J: TRBJ2-7
D: TRBD1
size: few
V: TRBV20-1

CDR3: CASSKPGPGRTGELFF
DNA: TGTGCCAGCAGCAAACCAGGGCCCGGGAGGACCGGGGAGCTGTTTTTT
J: TRBJ2-2
D: TRBD2
size: -
V: TRBV7-9

CDR3: CAWSFQTSNSNQPQHF
DNA: TGTGCCTGGAGCTTTCAAACAAGTAATAGCAATCAGCCCCAGCATTTT
J: TRBJ1-5
D: -
size: few
V: TRBV30

CDR3: CASSPGLARIAYEQYF
DNA: TGTGCCAGCAGCCCAGGACTAGCGAGAATTGCCTACGAGCAGTACTTC
J: TRBJ2-7
D: TRBD2
size: few
V: TRBV12-3/TRBV12-4

CDR3: CASSSRLRANEKLFF
DNA: TGTGCCAGCAGTTCCCGCCTACGAGCTAATGAAAAACTGTTTTTT
J: TRBJ1-4
D: -
size: -
V: TRBV3-1

CDR3: CSAEDYQQETQYF
DNA: TGCAGTGCTGAGGACTACCAGCAAGAGACCCAGTACTTC
J: TRBJ2-5
D: -
size: -
V: TRBV20-1

CDR3: CASSLVEFYVKQYF
DNA: TGTGCCAGCAGCTTAGTTGAGTTCTACGTCAAGCAGTACTTC
J: TRBJ2-7
D: -
size: -
V: TRBV11-2

CDR3: CAISERGQETQYF
DNA: TGTGCCATCAGTGAGAGGGGCCAAGAGACCCAGTACTTC
J: TRBJ2-5
D: -
size: -
V: TRBV10-3

CDR3: CASSQDDGVLNTEAFF
DNA: TGCGCCAGCAGCCAAGATGACGGGGTTCTGAACACTGAAGCTTTCTTT
J: TRBJ1-1
D: -
size: -
V: TRBV4-3

CDR3: CARGGQNEQYF
DNA: TGTGCCAGGGGAGGACAGAACGAGCAGTACTTC
J: TRBJ2-7
D: -
size: -
V: TRBV6-5

CDR3: CAMDRELTQYF
DNA: TGTGCCATGGACAGGGAGTTGACCCAGTACTTC
J: TRBJ2-5
D: TRBD1
size: -
V: TRBV7-9

CDR3: CASTPGGRTGELFF
DNA: TGTGCCAGCACCCCAGGGGGCCGCACCGGGGAGCTGTTTTTT
J: TRBJ2-2
D: TRBD1
size: few
V: TRBV12-3/TRBV12-4

CDR3: CASSPQGYNEQFF
DNA: TGTGCCAGCAGCCCTCAGGGATACAATGAGCAGTTCTTC
J: TRBJ2-1
D: -
size: many
V: TRBV7-2

CDR3: CASSSQGDRAYEQYF
DNA: TGTGCCAGCAGTTCCCAGGGGGATAGAGCCTACGAGCAGTACTTC
J: TRBJ2-7
D: TRBD1
size: -
V: TRBV12-3/TRBV12-4

CDR3: CASSLRDSWSRSNQPQHF
DNA: TGTGCCAGCAGTCTTCGGGACAGTTGGAGTCGTAGCAATCAGCCCCAGCATTTT
J: TRBJ1-5
D: TRBD1
size: -
V: TRBV5-6

CDR3: CASSLKGVVTGTQYF
DNA: TGTGCCAGCAGTTTAAAGGGGGTAGTAACGGGGACCCAGTACTTC
J: TRBJ2-5
D: -
size: -
V: TRBV27

CDR3: CSARDTSGSSYNEQFF
DNA: TGCAGTGCTAGAGATACAAGCGGGAGCTCCTACAATGAGCAGTTCTTC
J: TRBJ2-1
D: TRBD2
size: -
V: TRBV20-1

CDR3: CASSLSRSSSGNTIYF
DNA: TGTGCCAGCAGCTTATCCCGGTCGAGCTCTGGAAACACCATATATTTT
J: TRBJ1-3
D: -
size: -
V: TRBV11-2

CDR3: CASSPGGGAESNEQFF
DNA: TGCGCCAGCAGCCCGGGGGGGGGCGCGGAAAGCAATGAGCAGTTCTTC
J: TRBJ2-1
D: TRBD2
size: -
V: TRBV5-1

CDR3: CASSGDYLSTGELFF
DNA: TGTGCCAGCAGTGGGGACTACCTAAGTACCGGGGAGCTGTTTTTT
J: TRBJ2-2
D: TRBD2
size: few
V: TRBV12-3/TRBV12-4

CDR3: CASSPRDWSSGNTIYF
DNA: TGTGCCAGCAGCCCACGAGACTGGAGCTCTGGAAACACCATATATTTT
J: TRBJ1-3
D: -
size: few
V: TRBV3-1

CDR3: CASSTAGTGGHRLKWNTQYF
DNA: TGTGCCAGCAGCACCGCCGGGACAGGGGGCCACCGGCTGAAGTGGAATACGCAGTATTTT
J: TRBJ2-3
D: TRBD1
size: few
V: TRBV11-1

CDR3: CASSLSNTGLTLHEQFF
DNA: TGCGCCAGCAGCTTAAGTAACACGGGACTGACGCTGCATGAGCAGTTCTTC
J: TRBJ2-1
D: -
size: -
V: TRBV5-1

CDR3: CASTTTGGTEAFF
DNA: TGTGCCAGCACAACTACAGGGGGGACTGAAGCTTTCTTT
J: TRBJ1-1
D: TRBD1
size: -
V: TRBV12-3/TRBV12-4

CDR3: CASTTRQEVNEQFF
DNA: TGTGCCAGTACCACTCGGCAGGAAGTAAATGAGCAGTTCTTC
J: TRBJ2-1
D: -
size: once
V: TRBV19

CDR3: CASSLDRVDGYTF
DNA: TGTGCCAGCAGCTTGGACAGGGTGGATGGCTACACCTTC
J: TRBJ1-2
D: TRBD1
size: few
V: TRBV7-2

CDR3: CASSLMGEELFF
DNA: TGTGCCAGCAGCTTGATGGGGGAGGAGCTGTTTTTT
J: TRBJ2-2
D: -
size: few
V: TRBV7-9

CDR3: CASSPGTGAYGYTF
DNA: TGTGCCAGCAGTCCCGGGACAGGGGCGTATGGCTACACCTTC
J: TRBJ1-2
D: TRBD1
size: -
V: TRBV27

CDR3: CASSPSGGRIRNEQYF
DNA: TGTGCCAGCAGCCCTTCTGGCGGGAGGATTAGAAACGAGCAGTACTTC
J: TRBJ2-7
D: TRBD2
size: few
V: TRBV4-2

CDR3: CSATQSGRRYNEQFF
DNA: TGCAGTGCGACGCAGAGTGGCAGGAGGTACAATGAGCAGTTCTTC
J: TRBJ2-1
D: -
size: many
V: TRBV20-1

CDR3: CSAPGGIGPNQPQHF
DNA: TGCAGTGCCCCAGGGGGGATCGGACCGAATCAGCCCCAGCATTTT
J: TRBJ1-5
D: TRBD1
size: -
V: TRBV20-1

CDR3: CASSSLYTGGYEQYF
DNA: TGTGCCAGCAGTTCCCTCTACACGGGTGGTTACGAGCAGTACTTC
J: TRBJ2-7
D: -
size: -
V: TRBV27

CDR3: CASSQEYMGNGYTF
DNA: TGTGCCAGCAGCCAAGAATATATGGGGAATGGCTACACCTTC
J: TRBJ1-2
D: -
size: few
V: TRBV3-1

CDR3: CASSLLSGSTYEQYF
DNA: TGTGCCAGCAGCCTCCTTAGCGGGAGCACCTACGAGCAGTACTTC
J: TRBJ2-7
D: TRBD2
size: -
V: TRBV28